Below, 26 T cell receptor beta chains from the same sample are listed, as sequenced in a study of molecular identifiers for immune sequencing clone quantification. TCRdb used MiXCR to reprocess the PCR reads, holding one entry per CDR3 protein. The data contain about 65,000 distinct CDR3 sequences, less than 20% of them seen just once; the ten biggest clones take up roughly 1.4%. The material sequenced was naive CD8+ T cells from blood, with Jurkat cell RNA spiked in. Indicated subset: FACS-sorted CD8+CD4-CCR7+CD45RA+ naive T cells. Receptor source: a human donor in good health. Some libraries in this study had Jurkat cell RNA spiked in.

This clonotype was counted at least ten times. The chain joins TRBV20-1 to TRBJ2-7, with TRBD1 matching 8 bases. The CDR3 is made up of 15 amino acids. Germline V CDR1 and CDR2: DFQATT, SNEGSKA (reference sequence). Trimming at V came to 1 base and at J to 0 bases, leaving 5 bases not matched to a gene. CDR3 residues: CSARARTGSSYEQYF. The CDR3 DNA is TGCAGTGCTAGAGCCCGGACAGGGAGCTCCTACGAGCAGTACTTC.

This clonotype was counted at least ten times. This chain joins TRBV20-1 and TRBJ2-7, with 9 bases lining up with TRBD1. CDR1 and CDR2 from the germline V gene are DFQATT and SNEGSKA (reference sequence). V shed 0 bases and J 3 bases; nucleotides not matched to a gene: 9. This CDR3 comprises 16 residues. The CDR3 DNA reads TGCAGTGCTAGAGATCGCACCGGGACAGGGTACTACGAGCAGTACTTC. Translating gives CSARDRTGTGYYEQYF.

Of note for this clonotype: This may be a read error, as it is one base from a much larger clone. The genes are TRBV14 and TRBJ2-7; unclear D gene. The germline gives CDR1 SGHDN, CDR2 FVKESK. CDR3 size: 12 residues. The CDR3 protein is CAGSPGDYEQYF. CDR3 sequence (DNA): TGTGCCGGCAGCCCCGGAGACTACGAGCAGTACTTC.

This clonotype came up many times. CDR3: CANKTGPRTEAKNIQYF. Written as DNA, the CDR3 is TGTGCCAATAAGACAGGGCCACGTACTGAAGCCAAAAACATTCAGTACTTC. The V and J genes are TRBV21-1 and TRBJ2-4; the DNA was not compared with TRBD1, the D call given in the table. TRBV21-1 is noted as a pseudogene. This CDR3 has 17 residues.

This clonotype was detected many times. The rearrangement links TRBV3-1 to TRBJ1-2; D unresolved. Germline CDR1 reads LGHDT; CDR2 reads YNNKEL (reference sequence). V shed 3 bases and J shed 4 bases, with 15 bases lying between them. CDR3 length equals 15 residues. The DNA for the CDR3 is TGTGCCAGCAGCCAGACGCGTTGGGCAGTCTATGGCTACACCTTC. This encodes CASSQTRWAVYGYTF. Filled out from reference TRBV3-1 and TRBJ1-2, the complete variable domain reads DTAVSQTPKYLVTQMGNDKSIKCEQNLGHDTMYWYKQDSKKFLKIMFSYNNKELIINETVPNRFSPKSPDKAHLNLHINSLELGDSAVYFCASSQTRWAVYGYTFGSGTRLTVV.

As regards this clonotype: A read error may be the cause here, since a much bigger clone is one base away. The chain joins TRBV19 to TRBJ2-7; D gene uncertain. CDR3 length: 14 residues. Per germline, CDR1 LNHDA and CDR2 SQIVND (reference sequence). This CDR3 is CASSPAPGRYGQYF. The CDR3 coding sequence is TGTGCCAGTAGTCCCGCCCCCGGCCGCTACGGGCAGTACTTC.

This clonotype came up many times. V gene TRBV28 combines with J gene TRBJ2-7; D remains ambiguous. The germline V and J ends were trimmed by 6 bases and 4 bases, with 10 bases remaining between them. The CDR3 consists of 12 residues. Germline V CDR1 and CDR2: MDHEN, SYDVKM. CDR3 sequence (DNA): TGTGCCAGCAGCCCACCGGCATACGAGCAGTACTTC. Protein product: CASSPPAYEQYF.

Ten or more counts support this clonotype. This chain links TRBV2 with TRBJ2-4; D remains unclear. Germline V gene data show CDR1 as SNHLY and CDR2 as FYNNEI. The CDR3 loop spans 16 amino acids. The V gene lost 1 base and the J gene lost 2 bases, with 12 bases spanning the gap. The CDR3 DNA sequence: TGTGCCAGCAGTGAAGTCCCCCTCGGCACCAAAAACATTCAGTACTTC. This sequence encodes CASSEVPLGTKNIQYF.

About this clonotype itself: A much larger clone differs by one base, so this may be a read error. As the CDR3 is not closed by the conserved phenylalanine or tryptophan, this likely results from a read error. The rearrangement uses TRBV29-1 and TRBJ2-1; 7 bases match TRBD1. The V gene end was trimmed by 7 bases and the J gene end by 0 bases; junction bases not matched to a gene: 6. This CDR3 has 14 residues. The germline CDR1 and CDR2 sequences are SQVTM and ANQGSEA. CDR3 coding DNA: TGCAGCGCCAAGACAGGGAGCTCCTACAATGAGCAGTTCTCC. This gives the protein CSAKTGSSYNEQFS.

The chain's CDR3 is CASSFWPPGGEGNTIYF. In DNA form, the CDR3 reads TGTGCCAGCAGTTTTTGGCCCCCAGGGGGCGAGGGAAACACCATATATTTT. The V gene is TRBV27, the J gene TRBJ1-3, with 8 bases matching TRBD1. CDR1 is MNHEY and CDR2 is SMNVEV in the germline V gene (reference sequence). CDR3 size: 17 residues. The ends lost 3 bases at V and 4 bases at J; junction bases unmatched: 11.

This clonotype was detected many times. This chain joins TRBV3-1 and TRBJ2-5; D is unresolved. Looked up from germline, CDR1 is LGHDT and CDR2 is YNNKEL (reference sequence). This CDR3 spans 13 amino acids. V lost 2 bases, J lost 5 bases, and 9 bases lay in between. In DNA, the CDR3 is TGTGCCAGCAGCCAACGTGCGTGGGAGACCCAGTACTTC. This sequence encodes CASSQRAWETQYF.

The gene calls are TRBV10-3 and TRBJ2-7, with 13 nucleotides matching TRBD2. The V gene's germline CDR1 is ENHRY and CDR2 SYGVKD. J lost 3 bases, V lost 0 bases, and 8 bases had no gene match. The CDR3 is 18 residues long. Here the CDR3 DNA reads TGTGCCATCAGTGAGTCAGATGTAGGGACTAGCGGGATCTACGAGCAGTACTTC. Encoded protein: CAISESDVGTSGIYEQYF.

This clonotype was recorded at least ten times. The chain employs TRBV13 and TRBJ1-5; the D gene is possibly TRBD1 (5 bases). Germline V lookup: CDR1 PRHDT, CDR2 FYEKMQ (reference sequence). The CDR3 length is 14 residues. V dropped 4 bases and J dropped 6 bases, with 13 bases sitting between them. As DNA, the CDR3 is TGTGCCAGCAGCTCGCGGGGGGGAGGTCAGCCCCAGCATTTT. The encoded protein is CASSSRGGGQPQHF.

This clonotype was detected many times. The gene calls are TRBV5-1 and TRBJ2-3, with a weak D call TRBD2 (6 bases). The germline V gene encodes CDR1 SGHRS and CDR2 YFSETQ. V gave up 0 bases and J gave up 2 bases, with 16 bases separating them. There are 17 residues in the CDR3. The CDR3 sequence: CASSLVVLQGLTDTQYF. The CDR3 DNA is TGCGCCAGCAGCTTGGTCGTCCTCCAGGGACTCACAGATACGCAGTATTTT.

This clonotype was recorded a few times. This chain links TRBV27 with TRBJ2-1; possibly TRBD2 for D (6 bases). With 3 bases removed from V and 8 bases from J, the gap between germline ends came to 14 bases. The CDR3 contains 14 residues. Germline CDR1 MNHEY, CDR2 SMNVEV (reference sequence). CDR3 DNA sequence: TGTGCCAGCAGTTTGTCGGGAGTTCGGTATGAGCAGTTCTTC. It encodes CASSLSGVRYEQFF.

This clonotype was seen repeatedly, ten times or more. The chain has TRBV7-8 and TRBJ2-1; 10 bases are a match to TRBD2. Germline V gene sequence: CDR1 SGHVS, CDR2 FQNEAQ. The junction had 3 bases not matched to a gene; V was cut back by 2 bases and J by 5 bases. This CDR3 comprises 15 residues. CDR3 sequence (DNA): TGTGCCAGCAGCTTACTAGCGGGAGTCAACAATGAGCAGTTCTTC. Its translation: CASSLLAGVNNEQFF.

About this clonotype itself: One junction end disagrees with the germline gene, perhaps due to a read error. The chain carries TRBV4-3 and TRBJ2-3, with 8 bases matching TRBD1. The CDR3 runs 14 residues. In germline, CDR1 is LGHNA, CDR2 YSLEER. The CDR3 DNA reads TGCGCCAGCAGCCCAGCAGGGGGCACAGATACGCTGTATTTT. As protein: CASSPAGGTDTLYF.

The CDR3 region is CASSYDPLTDRLGTDTQYF. As DNA, the CDR3 is TGTGCCAGCAGCTACGATCCCCTTACGGACCGGCTCGGCACAGATACGCAGTATTTT. The V call is TRBV5-5, the J call TRBJ2-3, with unresolved D. The V end was cut by 3 bases, the J end by 1 base, with 24 bases between. The CDR3 is 19 residues long. The germline V gene encodes CDR1 SGHKS and CDR2 YYEKEE (reference sequence).

This clonotype was picked up many times. The chain has TRBV30 and TRBJ2-7; D might be TRBD1 (6 bases). The V gene's germline CDR1 is GTSNPN and CDR2 SVGIG (reference sequence). V lost 5 bases and J 7 bases, leaving 12 bases between the germline ends. This CDR3 is built from 11 residues. CDR3 in amino acids: CAWSHGQEQYF. The CDR3 coding sequence is TGTGCCTGGTCACACGGACAGGAGCAGTACTTC.

The sample holds many counts of this clonotype. The genes are TRBV5-6 and TRBJ2-1; the match to TRBD1 covers 8 bases. CDR1 SGHDT and CDR2 YYEEEE come from the germline V gene. The CDR3 loop spans 18 amino acids. V shed 1 base, J shed 7 bases, and the junction held 16 bases outside the gene matches. The CDR3 DNA reads as TGTGCCAGCAGCTTGTTTCTTTTTCGACAGGGGATAAGTAATGAGCAGTTCTTC. This translates into CASSLFLFRQGISNEQFF.

In its sample, this clonotype was seen many times. The genes are TRBV20-1 and TRBJ2-7; D is unclear. Germline V gene sequence: CDR1 DFQATT, CDR2 SNEGSKA (reference sequence). The length of the CDR3 is 14 residues. V was shortened by 1 base and J by 0 bases, with 10 bases between the two germline ends. CDR3 in amino acids: CSARGAQSSYEQYF. DNA of the CDR3: TGCAGTGCTAGAGGTGCGCAGAGCTCCTACGAGCAGTACTTC.

This clonotype was seen only a few times. The chain carries TRBV20-1 and TRBJ1-2; D is possibly TRBD1 (5 bases). Between the trimmed V and J ends, which lost 0 bases and 8 bases, there was a span of 13 bases. The CDR3 runs 13 residues. Germline-derived CDR1 and CDR2 are DFQATT and SNEGSKA (reference sequence). The CDR3, as DNA: TGCAGTGCTAGAGATATCCTGGGGCAAGGCTACACCTTC. This translates into CSARDILGQGYTF.

The table lists this clonotype with many counts. The CDR3: CASSPSSGAEYQETQYF. In DNA, the CDR3 is TGTGCCAGCAGCCCCTCTAGTGGGGCGGAGTACCAAGAGACCCAGTACTTC. This chain uses TRBV3-1 with TRBJ2-5; possible D gene TRBD1, 5 bases. Trimming took 4 bases from V and 0 from J, leaving 18 bases between them. This CDR3 has 17 amino acids. Germline V gene data show CDR1 as LGHDT and CDR2 as YNNKEL (reference sequence).

This clonotype was observed many times. CDR3 in DNA: TGTGCCAGCAGCTCCACCCAGGCTACCCAGTGGGATACGCAGTATTTT. Translated, it gives CASSSTQATQWDTQYF. The chain uses TRBV11-2 and TRBJ2-3; D remains unclear. Trimming pared 4 bases from V and 6 bases from J, leaving 20 bases between. The germline CDR1 and CDR2 sequences are SGHAT and FQNNGV. The CDR3 consists of 16 residues.

About this clonotype itself: A read error may explain this, as a much larger clone is one base away. This chain uses TRBV7-9 with TRBJ2-7, with D uncertain. CDR3 size: 17 residues. From germline, CDR1 is SEHNR and CDR2 FQNEAQ (reference sequence). CDR3 region: CASSQDRFVLVGNERYF. The CDR3 bases are TGTGCCAGCAGCCAAGACCGCTTCGTTCTAGTAGGAAACGAGCGGTACTTC.

The rearrangement joins TRBV7-9 to TRBJ2-1; D is unresolved. Per germline, CDR1 SEHNR and CDR2 FQNEAQ (reference sequence). V lost 4 bases and J 6 bases, leaving 7 bases between the germline ends. This CDR3 is built from 12 residues. The CDR3 DNA is TGTGCCAGCAGCTCCGACACCAATGAGCAGTTCTTC. This codes for CASSSDTNEQFF.